The rows below give T cell receptor beta chains drawn from one sample of a study of T cell repertoires in aging, cancer and after chemotherapy. TCRdb used MiXCR to reprocess the multiplex PCR reads, holding one entry per CDR3 protein. This sample yields almost 8,500 distinct CDR3 sequences, of which under 35% are seen a single time; 3.6% belongs to the top ten. Input material: blood. The receptors here all came from a human donor in good health. The conserved cysteine and the conserved F or W are not part of the CDR3 here. The order of the fields is J gene, V gene, CDR3 protein.

j_gene: TRBJ1-5
v_gene: TRBV20-1
CDR3aa: SGGAGNQPQH

j_gene: TRBJ2-1
v_gene: TRBV5-6
CDR3aa: ASSRYSTSGGAYNEQF

j_gene: TRBJ2-4
v_gene: TRBV5-4
CDR3aa: ASSPAGAKNIQY

j_gene: TRBJ2-1
v_gene: TRBV7-9
CDR3aa: ASRGYADEQF

j_gene: TRBJ2-1
v_gene: TRBV4-3
CDR3aa: ASSQEPSSYNEQF

j_gene: TRBJ1-1
v_gene: TRBV7-9
CDR3aa: ASRKGQEHTEAF

j_gene: TRBJ2-7
v_gene: TRBV6-5
CDR3aa: ATQTPGYWEY

j_gene: TRBJ2-3
v_gene: TRBV6-1
CDR3aa: ASKRSPDGTDTQY

j_gene: TRBJ1-5
v_gene: TRBV7-4
CDR3aa: ASSRGTGYNQPQH

j_gene: TRBJ1-2
v_gene: TRBV12-3/TRBV12-4
CDR3aa: ASSLNRGYGYT

j_gene: TRBJ2-1
v_gene: TRBV27
CDR3aa: ASSLPLGGGNNEQF

j_gene: TRBJ2-7
v_gene: TRBV4-3
CDR3aa: ASSPELAGVYEQY

j_gene: TRBJ2-4
v_gene: TRBV18
CDR3aa: ASSPGTATDKNIQY

j_gene: TRBJ2-1
v_gene: TRBV7-6
CDR3aa: ASSLVPWEQF

j_gene: TRBJ1-6
v_gene: TRBV6-6
CDR3aa: ASSVDRSGGVSILVH

j_gene: TRBJ1-2
v_gene: TRBV10-3
CDR3aa: AISVTPGQGYT

j_gene: TRBJ1-5
v_gene: TRBV27
CDR3aa: ASSFIGQGANNNQPQH

j_gene: TRBJ1-1
v_gene: TRBV7-2
CDR3aa: ASSQATPRPNTEAF

j_gene: TRBJ2-3
v_gene: TRBV5-5
CDR3aa: ASSRTTFTDTQY

j_gene: TRBJ2-5
v_gene: TRBV12-3/TRBV12-4
CDR3aa: ASSRGLREVDQY

j_gene: TRBJ1-3
v_gene: TRBV18
CDR3aa: ASSPGTTRNTIY

j_gene: TRBJ2-5
v_gene: TRBV5-4
CDR3aa: ASSSSGGEETQY

j_gene: TRBJ2-5
v_gene: TRBV4-3
CDR3aa: ASSQATGKGSQY